This T cell receptor beta chain appears in the sequencing data of a study of PD-1 blockade in classical Hodgkin lymphoma. Sequencing used immunoSEQ multiplex PCR; TCRdb keeps in-frame clones, though not all of them. The profile covers about 23,000 clones, with approximately 80% appearing a single time and more than 8% taken by the ten largest. There was relapse after autologous stem cell transplantation in every patient, and there was variation in brentuximab vedotin exposure. V shed 6 bases and J shed 1 base, with 6 bases lying between them. Germline CDR1 reads MNHNS; CDR2 reads SASEGT. The CDR3 totals 12 residues.

The source of this sequence is a human donor with classical Hodgkin lymphoma. The chain is built from TRBV6-1 and TRBJ1-1; D uncertain. This sample comprised peripheral blood mononuclear cells (PBMCs), obtained before the second cycle of nivolumab. CDR3 amino acids: CASSEGNTEAFF. The CDR3 DNA sequence: TGTGCCAGCAGCGAGGGGAACACTGAAGCTTTCTTT.